The entry that follows covers one T cell receptor beta chain sequence. Its antigen is as yet unknown. The V and J ends lost 0 bases and 0 bases respectively, with 3 bases between them. From germline, CDR1 is SGHVS and CDR2 FNYEAQ. This CDR3 is 14 amino acids long. These data come from a study of blood T cells in healthy people across ages. Study findings and constraints: The recorded TCR beta diversity per million T cells decreased in a roughly linear manner with age.

It was with a sample-barcoded 5' primer and a J-beta primer mix that a second PCR of roughly 6 to 12 cycles was run. Carrying 12 random nucleotides, a template-switch adaptor labeled each individual cDNA molecule. TCRdb fed the 5' RACE reads into MiXCR, producing one record per CDR3 protein. Altogether hundreds of thousands of distinct CDR3 sequences are present, around 45% being singletons, with the ten largest covering 15% to 20%. Specimen: blood. The V gene is TRBV7-6, the J gene TRBJ2-4; no clear D gene. The TCR comes from a man at least 80 years old in good health. The CDR3 region has the DNA TGTGCCAGCAGCTTAGCGCCAGCCAAAAACATTCAGTACTTC. This translates into CASSLAPAKNIQYF. Drawing the rest from reference TRBV7-6 and TRBJ2-4, the complete variable domain is GAGVSQSPRYKVTKRGQDVALRCDPISGHVSLYWYRQALGQGPEFLTYFNYEAQQDKSGLPNDRFSAERPEGSISTLTIQRTEQRDSAMYRCASSLAPAKNIQYFGAGTRLSVL.